This TCR beta chain appears in the sequencing data of a study of tissue T cells after allogeneic stem cell transplantation. Sequencing used immunoSEQ multiplex PCR; TCRdb keeps in-frame clones, though not all of them. The sample has 6,000 to 6,500 clones, approximately 70% seen once. Trimming removed 0 bases from V and 8 bases from J, with 15 bases in between. The CDR3 consists of 15 residues. CDR1 and CDR2 (germline): SGDLS, YYNGEE. This specimen was tissue from the stomach, taken at autopsy. This sequence joins TRBV9 and TRBJ2-1; D remains unclear. The clonotype was recovered from a woman aged 18 to 50 with breast cancer. The CDR3 region is CASSVATTRYDEQFF. CDR3 in DNA: TGTGCCAGCAGCGTAGCCACCACGAGGTACGATGAGCAGTTCTTC.